These T cell receptor beta chains were read from a single sample in a study of blood T cell repertoires in COVID-19. TCRdb keeps only in-frame clones here, not all; method: immunoSEQ multiplex PCR. The sample gives about 230,000 clones, roughly 84% of which show up once; more than 0.75% is in the top ten. Sequences were obtained from peripheral blood. Source of these receptors: a man aged 40-55 years with acute or convalescent COVID-19. Both conserved end residues are part of each CDR3. Each record gives: J gene, clone size, D gene, V gene, CDR3 protein, CDR3 DNA. A D gene is named only where the DNA matches it firmly. Size tells how often a clone was seen (once, few, many) or the class of an expanded clone, and some rows leave it out.

TRBJ2-5 - - TRBV6-2/TRBV6-3 CASSPVAETQYF TGTGCCAGCAGCCCGGTAGCGGAGACCCAGTACTTC
TRBJ1-2 - TRBD1 TRBV10-3 CAISGTGGSSYTF TGTGCCATCAGCGGGACAGGGGGTAGTAGCTACACCTTC
TRBJ2-1 once TRBD1 TRBV18 CASSRDRTTYNEQFF TGTGCCAGCTCTCGGGACAGGACGACCTACAATGAGCAGTTCTTC
TRBJ2-3 - TRBD2 TRBV4-3 CASSQESTSPTDTQYF TGCGCCAGCAGCCAAGAATCGACTAGCCCCACAGATACGCAGTATTTT
TRBJ2-5 - TRBD2 TRBV6-1 CASSDIGLAETQYF TGTGCCAGCAGTGACATCGGACTAGCTGAGACCCAGTACTTC
TRBJ1-3 - TRBD1 TRBV30 CAWSAQGAKRNTIYF TGTGCCTGGAGTGCCCAGGGGGCAAAAAGAAACACCATATATTTT
TRBJ2-3 - TRBD2 TRBV20-1 CSASRGGRTDTQYF TGCAGTGCTAGTCGGGGGGGCCGCACAGATACGCAGTATTTT
TRBJ1-3 - - TRBV6-1 CASSEVPWSSGNTIYF TGTGCCAGCAGTGAAGTCCCTTGGAGCTCTGGAAACACCATATATTTT
TRBJ1-6 once TRBD1 TRBV5-5 CASSWDSYNSPLHF TGTGCCAGCAGCTGGGACAGCTATAATTCACCCCTCCACTTT
TRBJ1-5 once - TRBV4-1 CASSQVKARDQPQHF TGCGCCAGCAGCCAAGTCAAGGCTCGGGATCAGCCCCAGCATTTT
TRBJ2-7 - TRBD1 TRBV7-8 CASSLGGTGGGYEQYF TGTGCCAGCAGCTTAGGGGGCACAGGGGGTGGGTACGAGCAGTACTTC
TRBJ1-2 once - TRBV3-1/TRBV3-2 CASSQVSDTGGYTF TGTGCCAGCAGCCAAGTGTCGGATACAGGAGGCTACACCTTC
TRBJ1-1 - TRBD1 TRBV13 CASSRQGTEAFF TGTGCCAGCAGTCGACAGGGTACTGAAGCTTTCTTT
TRBJ2-3 - - TRBV29-1 CSVGGTQTTGADTQYF TGCAGCGTTGGTGGGACGCAAACCACGGGGGCAGATACGCAGTATTTT
TRBJ2-3 - TRBD2 TRBV9 CASSVGASGGDTQYF TGTGCCAGCAGCGTAGGGGCTAGCGGGGGAGATACGCAGTATTTT
TRBJ1-1 - - TRBV29-1 CSAEVEITNTEAFF TGCAGCGCCGAGGTTGAAATTACGAACACTGAAGCTTTCTTT
TRBJ2-6 - - TRBV7-3 CASSQTGQGLSSGANVLTF TGTGCCAGCAGCCAAACGGGACAAGGCCTCAGCTCTGGGGCCAACGTCCTGACTTTC
TRBJ1-2 few - TRBV14 CASSQSTRVHFGYTF TGTGCCAGCAGCCAGAGCACTAGGGTGCACTTTGGCTACACCTTC
TRBJ1-2 once TRBD1 TRBV7-9 CASSPSGQVNYGYTF TGTGCCAGCAGCCCGTCCGGACAGGTCAACTATGGCTACACCTTC
TRBJ1-1 - - TRBV7-8 CASSHGVGTEAFF TGTGCCAGCAGCCACGGAGTGGGCACTGAAGCTTTCTTT
TRBJ2-1 - TRBD2 TRBV6-2/TRBV6-3 CASSDRLAGGGNEQFF TGTGCCAGCAGTGACCGACTAGCGGGGGGCGGGAATGAGCAGTTCTTC
TRBJ2-7 - - TRBV2 CASSASGIPTSEQYF TGTGCCAGCAGTGCGTCGGGTATACCAACCTCCGAGCAGTACTTC
TRBJ2-7 - - TRBV7-2 CASSHSGREQYF TGTGCCAGCAGCCACTCAGGGCGCGAGCAGTACTTC
TRBJ2-5 - - TRBV28 CASTTPGIETQYF TGTGCCAGCACCACCCCCGGGATCGAGACCCAGTACTTC
TRBJ2-7 - TRBD1 TRBV2 CASSRQGYEQYF TGTGCCAGCAGCCGACAGGGCTACGAGCAGTACTTC
TRBJ1-3 - TRBD1 TRBV6-6 CASSPIGTGLGNASGNTIYF TGTGCCAGCAGTCCTATCGGGACAGGCCTTGGGAACGCCTCTGGAAACACCATATATTTT
TRBJ2-2 - - TRBV4-2 CASSQEGGSNTGELFF TGTGCCAGCAGCCAAGAGGGGGGTTCGAACACCGGGGAGCTGTTTTTT
TRBJ1-5 - TRBD1 TRBV6-1 CASSEGPPTGYQPQHF TGTGCCAGCAGTGAGGGGCCCCCGACAGGGTATCAGCCCCAGCATTTT
TRBJ2-1 - TRBD1 TRBV2 CASSVDREGRNEQFF TGTGCCAGCAGTGTCGACAGGGAAGGAAGGAATGAGCAGTTCTTC
TRBJ1-1 - TRBD1 TRBV9 CASSPPDREGTEAFF TGTGCCAGCAGCCCACCGGACAGGGAGGGCACTGAAGCTTTCTTT
TRBJ1-6 - - TRBV6-5 CASSYRVTANSPLHF TGTGCCAGCAGTTACCGAGTAACAGCTAATTCACCCCTCCACTTT
TRBJ1-2 - - TRBV10-3 CATAGTLDYGYTF TGTGCCACCGCAGGGACATTGGACTATGGCTACACCTTC
TRBJ1-1 - - TRBV6-5 CASRETGGVYTEAFF TGTGCCAGCAGGGAGACAGGTGGGGTGTACACTGAAGCTTTCTTT
TRBJ2-2 - - TRBV6-5 CASSYTSMGGGELFF TGTGCCAGCAGCTATACCTCAATGGGAGGCGGGGAGCTGTTTTTT
TRBJ2-5 - - TRBV19 CASSRRGLGYQETQYF TGTGCCAGTAGTAGGAGGGGGCTAGGGTACCAAGAGACCCAGTACTTC
TRBJ1-5 - - TRBV5-6 CASSFRGQPQHF TGTGCCAGCAGCTTCAGGGGTCAGCCCCAGCATTTT
TRBJ1-5 - - TRBV11-2 CASSPRGNQPQHF TGTGCCAGCAGCCCGAGGGGCAATCAGCCCCAGCATTTT
TRBJ1-1 once TRBD1 TRBV28 CASSFPRTGMNTEAFF TGTGCCAGCAGTTTCCCCCGGACAGGGATGAACACTGAAGCTTTCTTT
TRBJ1-3 - - TRBV4-2 CASSQDWSSGNTIYF TGTGCCAGCAGCCAAGATTGGAGCTCTGGAAACACCATATATTTT
TRBJ2-2 - TRBD2 TRBV6-2/TRBV6-3 CASTPGVVERGAGELFF TGTGCCAGCACCCCCGGGGTCGTTGAGCGGGGAGCCGGGGAGCTGTTTTTT
TRBJ1-1 - - TRBV7-8 CASSLGLPASTEAFF TGTGCCAGCAGCTTAGGACTGCCTGCGAGCACTGAAGCTTTCTTT
TRBJ1-2 few - TRBV10-3 CATHEGAPSEGYTF TGTGCCACCCACGAAGGGGCCCCTTCGGAGGGCTACACCTTC
TRBJ1-2 - - TRBV5-1 CASSLTSDGYTF TGCGCCAGCAGCTTAACTAGTGATGGCTACACCTTC